This TCR beta chain was sequenced for a study of control samples from healthy donors and cancer patients. V was clipped by 0 bases and J by 5 bases, with 8 bases between them. Germline CDR1 and CDR2: SGHRS and YFSETQ. CDR3 length: 13 amino acids. Method: immunoSEQ multiplex PCR; TCRdb's copy keeps in-frame clones and lacks some. There are some 150,000 clones in the sample; roughly 95% occur only once, and 1% lies in the top ten. Material: blood. The source of this sequence is a woman in her 30s in good health. The V call is TRBV5-1, the J call TRBJ1-1, with D hard to call. The CDR3 DNA follows: TGCGCCAGCAGCTTGGGCGGGTGGACTGAAGCTTTCTTT. Translating gives CASSLGGWTEAFF.